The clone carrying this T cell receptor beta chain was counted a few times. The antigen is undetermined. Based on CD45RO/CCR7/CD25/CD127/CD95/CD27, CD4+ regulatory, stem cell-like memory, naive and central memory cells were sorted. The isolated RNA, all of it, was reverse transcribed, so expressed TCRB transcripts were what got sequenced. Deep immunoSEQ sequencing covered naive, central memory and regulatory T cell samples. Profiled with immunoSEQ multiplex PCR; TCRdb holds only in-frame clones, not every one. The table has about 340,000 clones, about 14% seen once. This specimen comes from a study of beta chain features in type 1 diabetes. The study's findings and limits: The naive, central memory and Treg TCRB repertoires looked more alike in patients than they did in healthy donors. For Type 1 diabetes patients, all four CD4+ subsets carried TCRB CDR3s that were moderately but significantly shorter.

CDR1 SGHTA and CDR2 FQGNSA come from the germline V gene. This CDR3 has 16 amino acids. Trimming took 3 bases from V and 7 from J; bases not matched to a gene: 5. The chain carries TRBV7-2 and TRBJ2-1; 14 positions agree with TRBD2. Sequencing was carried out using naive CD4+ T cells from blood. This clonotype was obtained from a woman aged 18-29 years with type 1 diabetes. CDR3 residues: CASSFQGLAGANEQFF. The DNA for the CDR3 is TGTGCCAGCAGCTTCCAGGGACTAGCGGGAGCAAATGAGCAGTTCTTC.